Presented here are 7 T cell receptor beta chains from one specimen sequenced in a study of T cells in Graves' hyperthyroidism and ophthalmopathy. From RNA transcripts, TCR beta CDR3 regions were amplified. With the HTBI primer set, the TCR CDR3 went through a first round of RT-PCR. Via MiXCR, TCRdb re-called the multiplex PCR reads, giving one row per CDR3 protein. Among around 520,000 distinct CDR3 sequences listed, over 13% were seen once. Specimen: blood. These receptors were collected from a woman under 30 with Graves' hyperthyroidism.

In this sample, this clonotype turned up many times. The chain couples TRBV4-2 to TRBJ2-7, with 11 nucleotides matching TRBD2. CDR1 is LGHNA and CDR2 is YNFKEQ in the germline V gene. Germline trimming cut 2 bases from V and 5 bases from J; bases unmatched to any gene: 11. The CDR3 consists of 17 residues. DNA of the CDR3: TGTGCCAGCAGCCAAACACTTAGCGGGAGGGTGACGCACGAGCAGTACTTC. Translating gives CASSQTLSGRVTHEQYF.

This chain connects TRBV7-9 to TRBJ2-1; 12 bases agree with TRBD2. V shed 5 bases, J shed 8 bases, and the junction held 10 bases outside the gene matches. This CDR3 has 16 amino acids. Germline V gene sequence: CDR1 SEHNR, CDR2 FQNEAQ (reference sequence). CDR3 sequence reads: CASSGKTSGRRHEQFF. The DNA of the CDR3 is TGTGCCAGCAGCGGCAAAACTAGCGGGAGGCGACATGAGCAGTTCTTC.

This clonotype was detected only a few times. The chain combines TRBV20-1 with TRBJ2-6; maybe TRBD2 (6 bases). V was pared by 1 base and J by 0 bases, with 22 bases between. The length of the CDR3 is 20 residues. The germline CDR1 and CDR2 sequences are DFQATT and SNEGSKA (reference sequence). In nucleotides, the CDR3 is TGCAGTGCTAGAGGCTTGGGGACGGGACTTAGGAGCTCTGGGGCCAACGTCCTGACTTTC. It specifies CSARGLGTGLRSSGANVLTF.

This clonotype was recorded many times. The rearrangement joins TRBV24-1 to TRBJ2-1; TRBD2 matches at 7 bases. Germline trimming cut 1 base from V and 12 bases from J; bases unmatched to any gene: 2. Germline CDR1 and CDR2: KGHDR and SFDVKD. This CDR3 comprises 12 residues. The CDR3 protein is CATSDFRLAQFF. DNA for the CDR3: TGTGCCACCAGTGATTTTCGACTAGCGCAGTTCTTC.

As regards this clonotype: This may be a read error: a much more frequent sequence differs by one nucleotide. The J gene is TRBJ2-3, the V gene TRBV6-2 or TRBV6-3; 7 bases fit TRBD1. Germline loops: CDR1 MNHEY, CDR2 SVGEGT. This CDR3 has 15 amino acids. V was pared by 6 bases and J by 5 bases, with 11 bases of the junction left unmatched. CDR3 in amino acids: CASRIDRANIDTQYF. The CDR3 coding sequence is TGTGCCAGCAGGATTGACAGGGCTAACATAGATACGCAGTATTTT.

This clonotype has just a few counts. The chain employs TRBV20-1 and TRBJ1-6, with D hard to call. This CDR3 is 13 amino acids long. The V gene's germline CDR1 is DFQATT and CDR2 SNEGSKA (reference sequence). Trimming took 5 bases from V and 10 from J, leaving 15 bases between them. The CDR3 loop is CSAQRRVGSPLHF. The CDR3 DNA follows: TGCAGTGCTCAGAGGAGGGTAGGGTCACCCCTCCACTTT.

This clonotype appeared once. One base away lies a much larger clone, so this may be a sequencing read error. This rearrangement joins TRBV5-1 to TRBJ2-1; TRBD2 aligns across 7 bases. Germline V lookup: CDR1 SGHRS, CDR2 YFSETQ. The CDR3 is made up of 15 amino acids. With V trimmed by 3 bases and J by 7 bases, 10 bases remained unmatched. The CDR3 loop reads CASSSPAGRRNEQFF. The CDR3 DNA is TGCGCCAGCAGCTCCCCAGCGGGGCGCAGGAATGAGCAGTTCTTC.